This T cell receptor (beta chain) emerged from a study of blood T cells in healthy people across ages. Study-level findings and limits: When one million T cells were used, diversity estimates were thought to be underestimates.

Looked up from germline, CDR1 is LGHNA and CDR2 is YSLEER. The V end lost 3 bases, the J end lost 5 bases, and 21 bases lay between the germline ends. The CDR3 extends over 17 amino acids. Each sample gave at least 7 million isolated PBMCs. Comment on this clonotype: The antigen is not known.

Using a J-beta primer mix together with a sample-barcoded 5' primer, a second PCR was run for about 7 to 12 cycles. TCRdb ran MiXCR on the 5' RACE reads and lists one entry per CDR3 protein. The profile shows 1.5 million to 2 million distinct CDR3 sequences, roughly 52% of them singletons. This receptor was taken from a woman in her 40s in good health. The rearrangement uses TRBV4-3 and TRBJ2-3, with a tentative D call TRBD2 (6 bases). The specimen sequenced was blood. The CDR3 loop reads CASSQYIGGEKRDTQYF. The DNA for the CDR3 is TGCGCCAGCAGCCAGTACATCGGCGGGGAAAAAAGAGATACGCAGTATTTT.